Listed below are T cell receptor beta chains from one sample, sequenced in a study of T cells in localized non-small cell lung cancer. Assay: immunoSEQ multiplex PCR; the TCRdb copy retains only in-frame clones and omits some. The repertoire includes tens of thousands of clones, around 90% of them detected once, and roughly 17% sits in the top ten. The sequences come from peripheral blood mononuclear cells, collected before any cancer treatment. The receptors shown here come from a man aged 35 to 70 with stage III lung adenocarcinoma. Each CDR3 is given with its conserved first and last residue. Fields, in order: V gene, clone size, D gene, J gene, CDR3 protein, CDR3 DNA. D genes are given only for firm matches. The size field is filled for only some rows; it gives once, few, many or a size class.

TRBV7-9	-	-	TRBJ1-1	CASSLERQQAFF	TGTGCCAGCAGCTTAGAGAGGCAGCAAGCTTTCTTT
TRBV6-5	once	-	TRBJ2-3	CASRVSGTSTDTQYF	TGTGCCAGCAGGGTTAGCGGAACTAGCACAGATACGCAGTATTTT
TRBV28	once	TRBD1	TRBJ2-7	CASSLGGTGGKGQYF	TGTGCCAGCAGTTTAGGTGGGACAGGGGGCAAGGGGCAGTACTTC
TRBV6-1	-	-	TRBJ1-1	CASSDEGVKAFF	TGTGCCAGCAGTGACGAGGGGGTTAAAGCTTTCTTT
TRBV7-6	-	-	TRBJ1-1	CASSFQKRGTEAFF	TGTGCCAGCAGCTTCCAGAAACGAGGCACTGAAGCTTTCTTT
TRBV7-9	-	-	TRBJ1-1	CASSLSGGNTEAFF	TGTGCCAGCAGCTTGAGTGGGGGGAACACTGAAGCTTTCTTT
TRBV4-3	few	TRBD2	TRBJ2-1	CASSQGLLAGGGSYNEQFF	TGCGCCAGCAGCCAAGGGTTGCTAGCGGGGGGGGGCTCCTACAATGAGCAGTTCTTC
TRBV6-6	-	TRBD1	TRBJ2-7	CASSRDRRSYEQYF	TGTGCCAGCAGTCGGGACAGGCGCTCCTACGAGCAGTACTTC
TRBV11-1	-	TRBD1	TRBJ2-7	CASSLAGQSSYEQYF	TGTGCCAGCAGCTTAGCGGGACAGAGCTCCTACGAGCAGTACTTC
TRBV6-5	once	TRBD1	TRBJ1-5	CASSGTGDQPQHF	TGTGCCAGCAGTGGGACAGGGGATCAGCCCCAGCATTTT
TRBV5-1	-	TRBD1	TRBJ1-2	CASSSGTEYGYTF	TGCGCCAGCAGCTCCGGGACAGAGTATGGCTACACCTTC
TRBV7-8	-	-	TRBJ2-4	CASSSGDRRGLAKNIQYF	TGTGCCAGCAGCTCCGGAGACCGCCGGGGTCTGGCCAAAAACATTCAGTACTTC
TRBV7-2	-	-	TRBJ2-3	CASRTAGGAADTQYF	TGTGCCAGCCGGACTGCTGGGGGGGCCGCAGATACGCAGTATTTT
TRBV7-2	-	TRBD2	TRBJ2-5	CASSPTGLAGETQYF	TGTGCCAGCAGCCCGACGGGACTAGCGGGGGAGACCCAGTACTTC
TRBV5-1	-	-	TRBJ2-5	CASSERLRTSSETQYF	TGCGCCAGCAGCGAGCGACTTCGGACATCTAGCGAGACCCAGTACTTC
TRBV4-2	-	-	TRBJ1-5	CASSQDGWGNNQPQHF	TGTGCCAGCAGCCAAGATGGGTGGGGGAACAATCAGCCCCAGCATTTT
TRBV7-6	-	-	TRBJ2-7	CASSLGRESSYEQYF	TGTGCCAGCAGCTTAGGCCGAGAATCAAGCTACGAGCAGTACTTC
TRBV5-5	-	-	TRBJ1-4	CASNRDTLEKLFF	TGTGCCAGCAACCGGGACACGCTAGAAAAACTGTTTTTT
TRBV12-5	-	-	TRBJ2-7	CASGSHRYYEQYF	TGTGCTAGTGGTTCTCACAGGTACTACGAGCAGTACTTC
TRBV28	-	TRBD1	TRBJ2-7	CASSTSGDRVHEQYF	TGTGCCAGCAGTACCTCCGGGGACAGGGTCCACGAGCAGTACTTC
TRBV27	-	-	TRBJ2-7	CASSPAVGGSSYEQYF	TGTGCCAGCAGCCCGGCAGTGGGGGGAAGCTCCTACGAGCAGTACTTC
TRBV7-2	once	TRBD1	TRBJ2-7	CASSLRDRGPYEQYF	TGTGCCAGCAGCCTCCGGGACAGGGGGCCCTACGAGCAGTACTTC
TRBV28	-	-	TRBJ1-6	CATRREGLGNSPLHF	TGTGCCACCCGCCGAGAGGGGCTGGGCAACTCACCCCTCCACTTT
TRBV9	-	-	TRBJ1-6	CASSVRTDNSPLHF	TGTGCCAGCAGCGTACGGACAGACAATTCACCCCTCCACTTT
TRBV6-5	-	-	TRBJ1-2	CASSSPSQGSNYGYTF	TGTGCCAGCAGTTCCCCGTCCCAGGGATCCAACTATGGCTACACCTTC
TRBV6-5	-	-	TRBJ2-7	CASSYKPGSYEQYF	TGTGCCAGCAGTTACAAGCCGGGTAGCTACGAGCAGTACTTC
TRBV28	-	TRBD1	TRBJ1-1	CASRGGLFETEAFF	TGTGCCAGCCGAGGGGGCCTTTTTGAAACTGAAGCTTTCTTT
TRBV4-1	-	-	TRBJ1-2	CASSQDFSGFGYTF	TGCGCCAGCAGCCAAGATTTTTCGGGATTCGGCTACACCTTC
TRBV7-2	-	TRBD1	TRBJ1-1	CASSADRVVTEAFF	TGTGCCAGCAGCGCGGACAGGGTCGTAACTGAAGCTTTCTTT
TRBV7-8	-	TRBD2	TRBJ2-3	CASSLNTRGGTDTQYF	TGTGCCAGCAGCTTAAACACCCGGGGGGGCACAGATACGCAGTATTTT
TRBV6-5	-	TRBD1	TRBJ2-7	CASSYSIQGIYEQYF	TGTGCCAGCAGTTACTCGATACAGGGGATCTACGAGCAGTACTTC
TRBV7-9	few	-	TRBJ1-6	CASSLGWTEINSPLHF	TGTGCCAGCAGCTTAGGTTGGACAGAAATTAATTCACCCCTCCACTTT
TRBV27	-	-	TRBJ1-5	CASSPPGTSNQPQHF	TGTGCCAGCAGCCCCCCCGGAACGAGCAATCAGCCCCAGCATTTT
TRBV18	few	-	TRBJ1-2	CASSLREDGYTF	TGTGCCAGCTCACTCCGGGAGGATGGCTACACCTTC
TRBV5-4	-	TRBD1	TRBJ2-7	CASSVGQGISYEQYF	TGTGCCAGCAGCGTAGGACAGGGTATTTCCTACGAGCAGTACTTC
TRBV19	-	-	TRBJ2-7	CASSINREPSYEQYF	TGTGCCAGTAGTATTAACAGGGAACCCTCCTACGAGCAGTACTTC
TRBV6-1	once	TRBD1	TRBJ2-7	CASSGSLGQGPYEQYF	TGTGCCAGCAGTGGCTCCCTAGGACAGGGGCCCTACGAGCAGTACTTC
TRBV15	few	TRBD1	TRBJ2-1	CATSRSRDRVINEQFF	TGTGCCACCAGCAGATCGCGGGACAGGGTCATCAATGAGCAGTTCTTC
TRBV27	-	-	TRBJ1-1	CASSPRRGGTEAFF	TGTGCCAGCAGTCCCAGGCGGGGGGGCACTGAAGCTTTCTTT